The 29 T cell receptor beta chains below all came from one sample that was sequenced in a study of OX40 agonist ivuxolimab in advanced cancers. The assay was immunoSEQ multiplex PCR, and TCRdb's table has in-frame clones only and misses some. The table lists tens of thousands of clones, roughly 84% of them singletons, with roughly 0.22% in the top ten. The input for sequencing was CD4+ or CD8+ T cells sorted from blood, taken in a trial of the OX40 agonist ivuxolimab. The source of these receptors is an adult with an advanced solid tumor such as melanoma, head and neck, liver or kidney cancer.

V usage is TRBV27 and J usage is TRBJ2-2, with D perhaps matching TRBD1 (6 bases). V lost 0 bases and J lost 4, with 12 bases in between. Germline loops: CDR1 MNHEY, CDR2 SMNVEV (reference sequence). The CDR3 totals 16 residues. The CDR3, as DNA: TGTGCCAGCAGTTTATCACTGGGGGCCATCACCGGGGAGCTGTTTTTT. This translates into CASSLSLGAITGELFF.

The V call is TRBV7-2, the J call TRBJ1-2; TRBD1 matches 9 bases. The CDR3 totals 17 residues. In germline, CDR1 is SGHTA, CDR2 FQGNSA. The V and J ends lost 5 bases and 5 bases, in that order; junction bases with no gene match: 15. CDR3 residues: CASSQRGPGQGWYGYTF. In DNA form, the CDR3 reads TGTGCCAGCAGCCAACGGGGCCCGGGACAGGGCTGGTATGGCTACACCTTC.

This clone was observed once. This chain joins TRBV29-1 and TRBJ2-1, with 7 bases matching TRBD2. The CDR3 has 15 amino acids. Losses at the gene ends were 3 bases for V and 5 bases for J; bases not matched to a gene: 10. CDR1 and CDR2 from the germline V gene are SQVTM and ANQGSEA. CDR3 sequence: CSVDPLAALNNEQFF. The CDR3 DNA follows: TGCAGCGTTGACCCCCTAGCGGCACTAAACAATGAGCAGTTCTTC.

In this sample, this clone turned up once. This rearrangement joins TRBV1 to TRBJ2-7; the tabulated D call, TRBD1, remains unverified against the DNA. TRBV1 is deemed a pseudogene. The CDR3 consists of 11 residues. CDR3 nucleotides: TGCACCAGCAGCCCAGGGGAGAAGCAGTACTTC. Its protein product is CTSSPGEKQYF.

The CDR3 loop reads CASSLTEAVGRSGYTF. Written as DNA, the CDR3 is TGTGCCAGCAGCTTAACAGAGGCTGTAGGACGGTCTGGCTACACCTTC. This rearrangement joins TRBV7-3 to TRBJ1-2; D gene uncertain. The CDR3 consists of 16 residues. The germline V and J ends were trimmed by 0 bases and 7 bases, with 18 bases remaining between them. In germline, CDR1 is SGHTA, CDR2 FQGTGA.

The CDR3 DNA sequence: TGTGCCAGCAGTTTGGTGGGACTGGATTCCTACGAGCAGTACTTC. It yields the protein CASSLVGLDSYEQYF. V gene TRBV28 combines with J gene TRBJ2-7, with a weak D call TRBD2 (6 bases). Between the trimmed V and J ends, which lost 3 bases and 1 base, there was a span of 13 bases. Germline loops: CDR1 MDHEN, CDR2 SYDVKM. CDR3 length: 15 amino acids. The complete variable domain, with remaining parts taken from reference TRBV28 and TRBJ2-7, reads DVKVTQSSRYLVKRTGEKVFLECVQDMDHENMFWYRQDPGLGLRLIYFSYDVKMKEKGDIPEGYSVSREKKERFSLILESASTNQTSMYLCASSLVGLDSYEQYFGPGTRLTVT.

This chain uses TRBV6-5 with TRBJ2-1; D assignment may be TRBD1 or TRBD2 (6 bases each). The CDR3 runs 14 residues. Germline V gives CDR1 MNHEY, CDR2 SVGAGI. V shed 5 bases and J shed 7 bases, with 15 bases lying between them. The CDR3 loop reads CASSQQGLSNEQFF. The CDR3 DNA is TGTGCCAGCAGTCAACAGGGACTGTCAAATGAGCAGTTCTTC.

The chain combines TRBV18 with TRBJ2-3, with 10 bases matching TRBD2. The CDR3 sequence is 16 residues long. The germline V gene encodes CDR1 KGHSH and CDR2 LQKENI. Trimming at V came to 5 bases and at J to 3 bases, leaving 8 bases not matched to a gene. The CDR3: CASSTSTSGATDTQYF. The CDR3 bases are TGTGCCAGCTCAACCTCTACTAGCGGGGCGACAGATACGCAGTATTTT.

This chain uses TRBV2 with TRBJ1-3, with no clear D. CDR3 size: 15 residues. Trimming stripped 8 bases from V and 0 bases from J, with 14 bases between. The germline V gene encodes CDR1 SNHLY and CDR2 FYNNEI. The CDR3 loop reads CASALSVHSGNTIYF. The CDR3, as DNA: TGTGCCAGCGCTCTGTCAGTCCACTCTGGAAACACCATATATTTT.

The chain uses TRBV5-4 and TRBJ2-5; a weak D match, TRBD2 (5 bases). Deletions cut 3 bases from V and 2 bases from J, with 14 bases between. CDR3 length: 15 amino acids. Germline CDR1 reads SGHNT; CDR2 reads YYREEE (reference sequence). The CDR3 DNA sequence: TGTGCCAGCAGCTACCTCTTAAGCGGTCAAGAGACCCAGTACTTC. It encodes CASSYLLSGQETQYF.

The chain carries TRBV6-1 and TRBJ2-7; 9 bases fit TRBD1. The CDR3 runs to 14 residues. V shed 7 bases, J shed 2 bases, and the junction held 6 bases outside the gene matches. CDR1 and CDR2 (germline): MNHNS, SASEGT. The chain's CDR3 is CASTIRQGAYEQYF. The CDR3 nucleotides read TGTGCCAGCACTATCCGACAGGGGGCCTACGAGCAGTACTTC.

This clone showed up just once. Compared with germline, one end of the junction differs, possibly owing to a read error. This rearrangement joins TRBV5-1 to TRBJ1-4; 8 bases match TRBD1. This CDR3 is built from 17 residues. The germline gives CDR1 SGHRS, CDR2 YFSETQ. This CDR3 reads CASTSQRRTGKIGKLLF. CDR3 coding DNA: TGCGCCAGCACCTCTCAAAGACGGACAGGGAAGATAGGAAAACTGCTTTTT.

The rearrangement joins TRBV28 to TRBJ2-2; the match to TRBD2 covers 13 bases. Germline V gene lookup returns CDR1 MDHEN and CDR2 SYDVKM. V lost 7 bases to trimming and J lost 5 bases; unmatched junction nucleotides: 7. The CDR3 totals 16 residues. CDR3 residues: CASNDPGLAGTGELFF. The CDR3 DNA is TGTGCCAGCAACGATCCGGGACTAGCGGGGACCGGGGAGCTGTTTTTT.

This rearrangement joins TRBV6-5 to TRBJ2-7, with D possibly matching TRBD2 (6 bases). The germline CDR1 and CDR2 sequences are MNHEY and SVGAGI. V lost 6 bases, J lost 2 bases, and 11 bases lay in between. The CDR3 is 13 residues long. CDR3 DNA sequence: TGTGCCAGCAGGTACGGGAGAGCCTACGAGCAGTACTTC. Translated: CASRYGRAYEQYF.

The V and J genes are TRBV27 and TRBJ1-4; D is possibly TRBD1 (5 bases). V lost 3 bases and J lost 3, with 11 bases in between. Germline V gene lookup returns CDR1 MNHEY and CDR2 SMNVEV (reference sequence). The CDR3 length is 15 residues. The CDR3 region is CASSFQRGSNEKLFF. DNA of the CDR3: TGTGCCAGCAGTTTCCAGCGGGGGTCTAATGAAAAACTGTTTTTT.

J is TRBJ2-5 and V is TRBV11-1, with 11 bases aligning to TRBD2. The CDR3 covers 16 residues. The ends lost 5 bases at V and 2 bases at J; junction bases unmatched: 7. CDR1 and CDR2 from the germline V gene are SGHAT and FQDESV (reference sequence). This chain's CDR3 is CASSNLAGGEQETQYF. CDR3 in DNA: TGTGCCAGCAGCAATCTAGCGGGAGGCGAACAAGAGACCCAGTACTTC.

The chain is built from TRBV7-2 and TRBJ2-7; D may be TRBD1 (6 bases). The germline CDR1 and CDR2 sequences are SGHTA and FQGNSA. This CDR3 contains 13 residues. With 4 bases removed from V and 6 bases from J, the gap between germline ends came to 13 bases. The DNA of the CDR3 is TGTGCCAGCAGCTCCAACCGAGGGGGCGAGCAGTACTTC. Its translation: CASSSNRGGEQYF.

This clone was seen just once. J is TRBJ1-3 and V is TRBV18; D gene ambiguous. CDR1 and CDR2 (germline): KGHSH, LQKENI. This CDR3 has 15 amino acids. V gave up 3 bases and J gave up 0 bases, with 9 bases separating them. The CDR3 region is CASSPIVRSGNTIYF. The CDR3 region has the DNA TGTGCCAGCTCACCGATCGTCCGCTCTGGAAACACCATATATTTT.

V gene TRBV19 combines with J gene TRBJ2-3; 10 bases are a match to TRBD1. The CDR3 length is 14 residues. The junction had 7 bases not matched to a gene; V was cut back by 7 bases and J by 6 bases. CDR1 and CDR2 from the germline V gene are LNHDA and SQIVND (reference sequence). CDR3 sequence (DNA): TGTGCCAGTAAGCGGGACAGGGGTAGTGATACGCAGTATTTT. This translates into CASKRDRGSDTQYF.

This chain uses TRBV28 with TRBJ1-1, with a weak D call TRBD1 (6 bases). Germline V gene lookup returns CDR1 MDHEN and CDR2 SYDVKM. Trimming took off 5 bases at V and 8 bases at J, with 18 bases between the two ends. This CDR3 spans 14 amino acids. The CDR3 sequence: CASSPRGQSREAFF. In nucleotides, the CDR3 is TGTGCCAGCAGTCCCCGTGGACAGTCCAGAGAAGCTTTCTTT.

By frequency in the sample, this clone is medium-sized. The gene calls are TRBV2 and TRBJ1-2; D may be TRBD1 (6 bases). Trimming removed 1 base from V and 2 bases from J, with 26 bases in between. The germline CDR1 and CDR2 sequences are SNHLY and FYNNEI. The CDR3 is 20 amino acids. CDR3 in DNA: TGTGCCAGCAGTGAAGGACGTTGGGGGGCTAACAGAAGAGGGAACTATGGCTACACCTTC. Residues: CASSEGRWGANRRGNYGYTF. The variable domain in full, with the rest retrieved from reference TRBV2 and TRBJ1-2, is EPEVTQTPSHQVTQMGQEVILRCVPISNHLYFYWYRQILGQKVEFLVSFYNNEISEKSEIFDDQFSVERPDGSNFTLKIRSTKLEDSAMYFCASSEGRWGANRRGNYGYTFGSGTRLTVV.

This clone was seen a handful of times. This chain links TRBV6-5 with TRBJ1-1; 8 positions agree with TRBD1. The length of the CDR3 is 14 residues. The V gene end was trimmed by 6 bases and the J gene end by 0 bases; junction bases not matched to a gene: 3. Germline V gene data show CDR1 as MNHEY and CDR2 as SVGAGI. Here the CDR3 DNA reads TGTGCCAGCAGAGCAGGGGGCCTGAACACTGAAGCTTTCTTT. It yields the protein CASRAGGLNTEAFF.

V usage is TRBV5-6 and J usage is TRBJ2-7; no clear D. CDR3 length: 14 residues. With 0 bases removed from V and 7 bases from J, the gap between germline ends came to 14 bases. Germline V lookup: CDR1 SGHDT, CDR2 YYEEEE. The CDR3 loop reads CASSLVAGLDEQYF. CDR3 nucleotides: TGTGCCAGCAGCTTGGTAGCCGGGTTGGATGAGCAGTACTTC.

This clone was observed a single time. The V call is TRBV28, the J call TRBJ2-6; 7 bases agree with TRBD1. V was pared by 8 bases and J by 4 bases, with 8 bases of the junction left unmatched. Germline V CDR1 and CDR2: MDHEN, SYDVKM. This CDR3 contains 15 residues. The chain's CDR3 is CASLKGATGANVLTF. CDR3 DNA: TGTGCCAGCCTTAAGGGGGCCACCGGGGCCAACGTCCTGACTTTC.

This clone was seen a single time. The chain is built from TRBV7-9 and TRBJ2-7; perhaps D is TRBD1 or TRBD2 (7 bases each). Trimming left V 5 bases short and J 3 bases short, with 11 bases between. CDR1 is SEHNR and CDR2 is FQNEAQ in the germline V gene (reference sequence). The length of the CDR3 is 13 residues. The CDR3 loop reads CASSQGGGYEQYF. The CDR3 DNA reads TGTGCCAGCAGCCAGGGGGGGGGCTACGAGCAGTACTTC.

V usage is TRBV4-1 and J usage is TRBJ1-1; tentatively, D is TRBD1 (6 bases). The germline gives CDR1 MGHRA, CDR2 YSYEKL. The CDR3 is made up of 19 amino acids. V dropped 4 bases and J dropped 6 bases, with 30 bases sitting between them. The CDR3 DNA sequence: TGCGCCAGCAGCCCCGGATCGGCAATCCTGAATTCCGGGGGCGCTGAAGCTTTCTTT. Translated, it gives CASSPGSAILNSGGAEAFF.

The CDR3 spells CASSHSGSTDTQYF. In DNA, the CDR3 is TGTGCCAGCAGTCATAGCGGGAGCACAGATACGCAGTATTTT. V and J are TRBV6-5 and TRBJ2-3; 7 bases agree with TRBD2. The CDR3 is 14 amino acids. Germline V gene sequence: CDR1 MNHEY, CDR2 SVGAGI. J gave up 0 bases and V 5 bases, and 2 bases lay outside the gene matches.

V and J are TRBV7-2 and TRBJ2-7; D not certain. With 5 bases removed from V and 0 bases from J, the gap between germline ends came to 17 bases. Germline V CDR1 and CDR2: SGHTA, FQGNSA. The CDR3 extends over 16 amino acids. The chain's CDR3 is CASSPATRPISYEQYF. As DNA, the CDR3 is TGTGCCAGCAGCCCAGCCACGAGGCCTATCTCCTACGAGCAGTACTTC. Complete variable domain (other parts from reference TRBV7-2 and TRBJ2-7): GAGVSQSPSNKVTEKGKDVELRCDPISGHTALYWYRQSLGQGLEFLIYFQGNSAPDKSGLPSDRFSAERTGGSVSTLTIQRTQQEDSAVYLCASSPATRPISYEQYFGPGTRLTVT.

J is TRBJ2-2 and V is TRBV4-3; D call uncertain. Trimming cost V 1 base and J 5 bases, with 8 bases left between them. Germline CDR1 reads LGHNA; CDR2 reads YSLEER. This CDR3 is 14 amino acids long. CDR3 in DNA: TGCGCCAGCAGCCAAGCCTACTGGACCGGGGAGCTGTTTTTT. Protein product: CASSQAYWTGELFF.